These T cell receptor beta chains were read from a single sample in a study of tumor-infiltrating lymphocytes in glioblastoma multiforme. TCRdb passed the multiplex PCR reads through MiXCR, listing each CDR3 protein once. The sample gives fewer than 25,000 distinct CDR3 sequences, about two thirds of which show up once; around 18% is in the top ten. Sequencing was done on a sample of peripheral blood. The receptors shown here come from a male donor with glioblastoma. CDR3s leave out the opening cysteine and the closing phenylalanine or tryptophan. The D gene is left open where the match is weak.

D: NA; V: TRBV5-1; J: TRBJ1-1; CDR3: ASSLEGAEAF
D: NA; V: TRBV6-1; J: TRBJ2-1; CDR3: ASPRAGYNEQF
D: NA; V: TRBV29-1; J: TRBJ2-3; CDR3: SVEVVDMETDTQY
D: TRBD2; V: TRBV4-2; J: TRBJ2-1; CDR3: SSSPSGLGTAQF
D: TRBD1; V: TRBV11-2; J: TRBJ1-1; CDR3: ASSLLQQGVDTEAF
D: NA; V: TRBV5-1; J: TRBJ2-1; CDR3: ASSLAGQGSNEQF
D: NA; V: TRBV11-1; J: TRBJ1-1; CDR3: ASKQGLLNTEAF
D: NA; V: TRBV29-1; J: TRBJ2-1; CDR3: SASRGTGLYNEQF
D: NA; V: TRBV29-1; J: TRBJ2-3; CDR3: SALAGLGTDTQY
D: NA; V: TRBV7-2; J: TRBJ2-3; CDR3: ASSPRSGGTDTQY
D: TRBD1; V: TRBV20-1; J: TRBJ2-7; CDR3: SAGRDRGQEEQY
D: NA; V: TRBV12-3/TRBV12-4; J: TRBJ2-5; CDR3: ASSPRRQGDLY
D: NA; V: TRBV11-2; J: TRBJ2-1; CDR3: ASIPLSGFHNEQF
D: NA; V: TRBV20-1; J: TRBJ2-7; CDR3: SARDRIRYEQY
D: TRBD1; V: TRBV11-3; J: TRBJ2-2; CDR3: ASSRQGYGELF
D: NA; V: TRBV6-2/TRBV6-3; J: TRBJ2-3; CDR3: ASSHSGLVWDTQY
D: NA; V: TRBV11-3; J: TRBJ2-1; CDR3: ASSSRDEGKQF
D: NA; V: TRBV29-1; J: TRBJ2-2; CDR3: SVDGTNTRELV
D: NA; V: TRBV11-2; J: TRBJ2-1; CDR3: ASSIDIGNEQF
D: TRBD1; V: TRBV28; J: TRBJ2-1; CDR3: DSSLQAQTGVDEQF
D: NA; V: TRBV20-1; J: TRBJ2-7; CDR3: SAREEGYEQY
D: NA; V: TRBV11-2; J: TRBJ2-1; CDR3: ASSFVYNEQL
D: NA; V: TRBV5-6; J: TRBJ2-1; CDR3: ASSWVGVETQF
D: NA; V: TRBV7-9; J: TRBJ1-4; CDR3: ASSLSSSESLF
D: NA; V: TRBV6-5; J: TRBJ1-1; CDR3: ASILQGGGTEAF
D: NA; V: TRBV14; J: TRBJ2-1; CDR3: ASSQGGVGNEQF
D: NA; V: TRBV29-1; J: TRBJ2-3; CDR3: IVELPGTDTQY
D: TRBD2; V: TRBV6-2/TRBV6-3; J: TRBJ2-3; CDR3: ASSRPTSGSTDTQY
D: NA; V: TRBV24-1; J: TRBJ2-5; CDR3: ATSEGSKETQY
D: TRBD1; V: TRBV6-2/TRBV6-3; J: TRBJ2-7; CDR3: ATYDREPPYEQY
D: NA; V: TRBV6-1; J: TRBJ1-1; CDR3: ASSPRSGVEAF
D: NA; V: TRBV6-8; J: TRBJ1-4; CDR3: ASSHPRQTTNDKLF
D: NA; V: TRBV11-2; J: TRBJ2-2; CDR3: ASSLTGELF
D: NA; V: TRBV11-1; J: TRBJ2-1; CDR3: ASSLAAGFNNEQF
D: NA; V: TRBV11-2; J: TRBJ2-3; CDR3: ASSLPGNPSTDTQY
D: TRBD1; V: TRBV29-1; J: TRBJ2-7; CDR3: SVESGQGSYEQY